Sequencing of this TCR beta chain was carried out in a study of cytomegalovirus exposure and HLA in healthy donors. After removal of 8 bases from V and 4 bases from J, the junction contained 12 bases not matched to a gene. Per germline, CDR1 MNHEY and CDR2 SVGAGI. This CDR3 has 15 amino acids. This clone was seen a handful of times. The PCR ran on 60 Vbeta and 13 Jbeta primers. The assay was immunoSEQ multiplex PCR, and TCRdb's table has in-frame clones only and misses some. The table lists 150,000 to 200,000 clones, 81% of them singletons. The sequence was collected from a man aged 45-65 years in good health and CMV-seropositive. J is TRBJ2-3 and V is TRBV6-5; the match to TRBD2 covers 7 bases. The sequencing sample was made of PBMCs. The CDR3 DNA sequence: TGTGCCAGCGATCCACTAGCGCTGGAGGCAGATACGCAGTATTTT. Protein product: CASDPLALEADTQYF.